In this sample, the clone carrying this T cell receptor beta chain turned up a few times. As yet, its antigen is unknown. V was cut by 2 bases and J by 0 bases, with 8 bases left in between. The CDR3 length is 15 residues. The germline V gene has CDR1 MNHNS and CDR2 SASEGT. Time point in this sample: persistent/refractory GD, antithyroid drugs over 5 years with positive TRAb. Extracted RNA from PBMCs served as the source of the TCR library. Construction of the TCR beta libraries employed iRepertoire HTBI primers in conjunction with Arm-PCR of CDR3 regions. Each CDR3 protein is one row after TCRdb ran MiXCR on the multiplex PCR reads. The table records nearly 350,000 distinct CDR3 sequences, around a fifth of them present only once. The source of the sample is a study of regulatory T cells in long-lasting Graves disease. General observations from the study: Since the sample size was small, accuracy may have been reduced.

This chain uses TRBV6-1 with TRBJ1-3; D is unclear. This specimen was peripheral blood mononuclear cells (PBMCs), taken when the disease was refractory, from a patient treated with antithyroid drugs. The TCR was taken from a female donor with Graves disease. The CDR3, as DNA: TGTGCCAGCAGTGAATTCCGGGGCTCTGGAAACACCATATATTTT. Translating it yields CASSEFRGSGNTIYF.